This T cell receptor beta chain appears in the sequencing data of a study of CD8 T cells in Susac syndrome. V dropped 2 bases and J dropped 5 bases, with 7 bases sitting between them. Looked up from germline, CDR1 is MGHDK and CDR2 is SYGVNS. The CDR3 extends over 13 amino acids. RNA totalling about 0.45 to 1 ug underwent reverse transcription with random hexamers. TCRdb itself ran the immunoSEQ multiplex PCR reads through MiXCR, one entry per CDR3 protein. The sample yields 150,000 to 200,000 distinct CDR3 sequences, 95% seen once. Input material: CD8+ T cells from PBMCs. The chain is built from TRBV25-1 and TRBJ1-5; D perhaps matches TRBD1 (5 bases). The sequence came from a human donor with multiple sclerosis. The CDR3 DNA reads TGTGCCAGCAGTGAAATGGGGGATCAGCCCCAGCATTTT. Translated: CASSEMGDQPQHF.